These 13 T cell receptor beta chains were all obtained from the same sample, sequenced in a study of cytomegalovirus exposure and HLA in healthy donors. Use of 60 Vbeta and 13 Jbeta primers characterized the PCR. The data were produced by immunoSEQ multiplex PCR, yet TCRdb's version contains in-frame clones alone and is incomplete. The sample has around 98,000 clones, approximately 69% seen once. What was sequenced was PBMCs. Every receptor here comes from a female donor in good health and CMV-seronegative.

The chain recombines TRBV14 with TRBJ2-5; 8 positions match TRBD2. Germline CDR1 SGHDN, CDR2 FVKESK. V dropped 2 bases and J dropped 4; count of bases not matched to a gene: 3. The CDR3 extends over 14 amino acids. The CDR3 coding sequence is TGTGCCAGCAGCCAACGGGGGGGCCGAGAGACCCAGTACTTC. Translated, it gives CASSQRGGRETQYF.

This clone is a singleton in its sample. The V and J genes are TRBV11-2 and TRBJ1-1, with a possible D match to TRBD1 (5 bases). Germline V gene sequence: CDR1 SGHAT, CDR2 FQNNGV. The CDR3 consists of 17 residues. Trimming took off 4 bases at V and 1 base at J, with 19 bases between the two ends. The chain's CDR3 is CASSSRALGGTNTEAFF. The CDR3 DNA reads TGTGCCAGCAGCTCTAGGGCCCTAGGAGGGACGAACACTGAAGCTTTCTTT.

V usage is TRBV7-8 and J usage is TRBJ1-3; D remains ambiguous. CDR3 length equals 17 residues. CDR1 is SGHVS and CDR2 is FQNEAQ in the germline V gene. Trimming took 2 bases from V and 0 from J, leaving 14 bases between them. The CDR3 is CASSLNVGGVSGNTIYF. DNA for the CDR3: TGTGCCAGCAGCTTAAATGTAGGCGGGGTCTCTGGAAACACCATATATTTT.

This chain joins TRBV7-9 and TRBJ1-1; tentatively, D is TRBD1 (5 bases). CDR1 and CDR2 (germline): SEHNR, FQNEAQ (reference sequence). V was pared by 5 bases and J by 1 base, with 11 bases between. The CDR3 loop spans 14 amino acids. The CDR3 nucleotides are TGTGCCAGCAGCGTTAGCGGGGGGAACACTGAAGCTTTCTTT. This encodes CASSVSGGNTEAFF. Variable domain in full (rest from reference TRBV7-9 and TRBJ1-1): DTGVSQNPRHKITKRGQNVTFRCDPISEHNRLYWYRQTLGQGPEFLTYFQNEAQLEKSRLLSDRFSAERPKGSFSTLEIQRTEQGDSAMYLCASSVSGGNTEAFFGQGTRLTVV.

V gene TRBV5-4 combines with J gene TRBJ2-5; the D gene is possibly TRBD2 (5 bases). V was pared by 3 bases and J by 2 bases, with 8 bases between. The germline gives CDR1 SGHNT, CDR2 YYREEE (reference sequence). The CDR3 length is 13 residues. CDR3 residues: CASSWTLQETQYF. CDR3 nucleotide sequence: TGTGCCAGCAGCTGGACTTTGCAAGAGACCCAGTACTTC. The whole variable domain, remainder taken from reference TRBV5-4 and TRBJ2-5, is ETGVTQSPTHLIKTRGQQVTLRCSSQSGHNTVSWYQQALGQGPQFIFQYYREEENGRGNFPPRFSGLQFPNYSSELNVNALELDDSALYLCASSWTLQETQYFGPGTRLLVL.

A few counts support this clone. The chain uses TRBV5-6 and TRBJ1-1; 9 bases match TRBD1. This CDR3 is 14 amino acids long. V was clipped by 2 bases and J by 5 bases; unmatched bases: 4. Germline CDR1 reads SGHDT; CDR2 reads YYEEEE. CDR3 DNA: TGTGCCAGCAGCTTATACAGGGGGCGAACTGAAGCTTTCTTT. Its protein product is CASSLYRGRTEAFF.

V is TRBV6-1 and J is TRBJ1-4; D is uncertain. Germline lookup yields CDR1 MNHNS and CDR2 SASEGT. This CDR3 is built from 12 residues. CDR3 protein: CATEIKFEKLFF. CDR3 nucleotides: TGTGCTACAGAGATCAAGTTTGAAAAACTGTTTTTT.

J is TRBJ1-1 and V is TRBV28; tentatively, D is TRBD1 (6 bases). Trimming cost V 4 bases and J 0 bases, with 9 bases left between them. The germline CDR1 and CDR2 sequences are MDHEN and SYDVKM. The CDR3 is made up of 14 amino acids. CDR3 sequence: CASSSPGVNTEAFF. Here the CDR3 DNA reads TGTGCCAGCAGTTCCCCAGGGGTGAACACTGAAGCTTTCTTT.

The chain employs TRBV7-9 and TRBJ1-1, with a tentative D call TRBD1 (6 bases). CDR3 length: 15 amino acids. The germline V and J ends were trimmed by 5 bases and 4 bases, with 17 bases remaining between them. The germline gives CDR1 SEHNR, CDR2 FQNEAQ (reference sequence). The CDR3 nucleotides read TGTGCCAGCAGCACCTCAGGGGCGGTGGGCACTGAAGCTTTCTTT. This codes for CASSTSGAVGTEAFF.

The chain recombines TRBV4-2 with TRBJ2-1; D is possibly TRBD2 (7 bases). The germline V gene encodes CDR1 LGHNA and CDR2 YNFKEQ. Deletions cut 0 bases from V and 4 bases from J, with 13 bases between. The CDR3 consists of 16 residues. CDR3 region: CASSQEGGGAYNEQFF. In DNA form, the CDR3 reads TGTGCCAGCAGCCAAGAAGGAGGGGGGGCGTACAATGAGCAGTTCTTC.

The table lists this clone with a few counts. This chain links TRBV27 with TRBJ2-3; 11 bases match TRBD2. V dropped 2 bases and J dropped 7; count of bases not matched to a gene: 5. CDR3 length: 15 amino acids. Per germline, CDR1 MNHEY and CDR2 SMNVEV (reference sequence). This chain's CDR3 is CASSLSLAGGNTQYF. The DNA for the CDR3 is TGTGCCAGCAGTTTAAGCCTAGCGGGGGGCAATACGCAGTATTTT.

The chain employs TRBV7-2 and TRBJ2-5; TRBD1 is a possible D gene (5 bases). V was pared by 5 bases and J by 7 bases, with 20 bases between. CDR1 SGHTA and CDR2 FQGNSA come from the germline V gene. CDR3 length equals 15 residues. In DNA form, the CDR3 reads TGTGCCAGCAGCCCCCGAGGCGCAGGGTACGGGACCCAGTACTTC. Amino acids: CASSPRGAGYGTQYF.

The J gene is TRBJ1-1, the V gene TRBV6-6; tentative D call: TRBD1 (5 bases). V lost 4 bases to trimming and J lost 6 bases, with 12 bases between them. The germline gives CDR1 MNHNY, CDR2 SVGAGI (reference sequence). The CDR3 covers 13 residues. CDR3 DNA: TGTGCCAGCAGTTCACAGGAAGCCGCTGAAGCTTTCTTT. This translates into CASSSQEAAEAFF.